A selection of T cell receptor beta chains follows, all from one sample in a study of blood T cell repertoires in COVID-19. Here immunoSEQ multiplex PCR was the method, and the copy in TCRdb shows in-frame clones only, minus some. The table shows 65,000 to 75,000 clones, with about 80% occurring only once. The sequenced sample consisted of peripheral blood. Receptor source: a woman aged 55-69 years with acute or convalescent COVID-19. The CDR3 runs from the conserved cysteine through the conserved F or W. D genes are given only for firm matches. Size tells how often a clone was seen (once, few, many) or the class of an expanded clone, and some rows leave it out.

j_call: TRBJ2-7; v_call: TRBV29-1; clone_size: .; d_call: .; cdr3_nt: TGCAGCGTTGCCTTGGACAGGAGGGAGAAGCAGTACTTC; cdr3_aa: CSVALDRREKQYF
j_call: TRBJ2-1; v_call: TRBV9; clone_size: .; d_call: .; cdr3_nt: TGTGCCAGCAGCGTCCAGATCTCCAATGAGCAGTTCTTC; cdr3_aa: CASSVQISNEQFF
j_call: TRBJ2-7; v_call: TRBV4-1; clone_size: .; d_call: .; cdr3_nt: TGCGCCAGCAGCCAAGGGACAGCCTTTTACTACGAGCAGTACTTC; cdr3_aa: CASSQGTAFYYEQYF
j_call: TRBJ1-2; v_call: TRBV6-5; clone_size: .; d_call: TRBD1; cdr3_nt: TGTGCCAGCAGAACAGGGGGCGAGAAACACTATGGCTACACCTTC; cdr3_aa: CASRTGGEKHYGYTF
j_call: TRBJ1-2; v_call: TRBV12-3/TRBV12-4; clone_size: .; d_call: .; cdr3_nt: TGTGCCAGCAGTTTTTCCTCCGGTGGCTACACCTTC; cdr3_aa: CASSFSSGGYTF
j_call: TRBJ1-1; v_call: TRBV5-1; clone_size: few; d_call: TRBD1; cdr3_nt: TGCGCCAGCAACAGTCCGGGACAGCAGAACACTGAAGCTTTCTTT; cdr3_aa: CASNSPGQQNTEAFF
j_call: TRBJ1-1; v_call: TRBV10-3; clone_size: .; d_call: TRBD1; cdr3_nt: TGTGCCACCAGGGGGTACGGGACAGGGGGCACTGAAGCTTTCTTT; cdr3_aa: CATRGYGTGGTEAFF
j_call: TRBJ2-5; v_call: TRBV3-1/TRBV3-2; clone_size: .; d_call: TRBD2; cdr3_nt: TGTGCCAGCAGCGACACCGGGACTAATCAAGAGACCCAGTACTTC; cdr3_aa: CASSDTGTNQETQYF
j_call: TRBJ2-7; v_call: TRBV5-1; clone_size: .; d_call: TRBD1; cdr3_nt: TGCGCCAGCAGCCCCGAGGGGACAGGGGGCTACGAGCAGTACTTC; cdr3_aa: CASSPEGTGGYEQYF
j_call: TRBJ1-1; v_call: TRBV25-1; clone_size: few; d_call: TRBD1; cdr3_nt: TGTGCCAGCAGGTTGACAGGGGGCACTGAAGCTTTCTTT; cdr3_aa: CASRLTGGTEAFF
j_call: TRBJ1-2; v_call: TRBV20-1; clone_size: .; d_call: .; cdr3_nt: TGCAGTGCTAGTGCGGGGACAGGCTACACCTTC; cdr3_aa: CSASAGTGYTF
j_call: TRBJ2-7; v_call: TRBV10-2; clone_size: .; d_call: .; cdr3_nt: TGCGCCAGCAGTACCGGGGGTCAATACGAGCAGTACTTC; cdr3_aa: CASSTGGQYEQYF
j_call: TRBJ1-3; v_call: TRBV10-1; clone_size: .; d_call: .; cdr3_nt: TGCGCCAGCAGTGAGTCTAGGACACCTGGAAACACCATATATTTT; cdr3_aa: CASSESRTPGNTIYF
j_call: TRBJ1-3; v_call: TRBV18; clone_size: few; d_call: TRBD1; cdr3_nt: TGTGCCAGCTCACCGCCGACAGGGTCTCCAATCGGCTCTGGAAACACCATATATTTT; cdr3_aa: CASSPPTGSPIGSGNTIYF